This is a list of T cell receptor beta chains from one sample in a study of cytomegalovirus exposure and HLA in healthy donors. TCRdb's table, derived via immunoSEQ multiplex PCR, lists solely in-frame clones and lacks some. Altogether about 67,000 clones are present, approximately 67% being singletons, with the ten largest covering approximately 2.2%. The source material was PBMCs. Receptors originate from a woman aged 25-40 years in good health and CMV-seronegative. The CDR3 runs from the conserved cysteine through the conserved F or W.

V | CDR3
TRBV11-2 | CASSLSTSGNEQFF
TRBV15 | CATSRGVLGTGRDTQYF
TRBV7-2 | CASSLVPGSGYTF
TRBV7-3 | CASSLGLAGATGELFF
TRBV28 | CASSLIRDTEAFF
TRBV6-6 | CASSYSTREGYTF
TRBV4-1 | CASSQEAAPNADTQYF
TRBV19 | CASRQTGRDSNQPQHF
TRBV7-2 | CASSFSGVSYEQYF
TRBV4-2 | CASSRSGGGYNEQFF
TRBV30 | CAWTLPEAPWYGYTF
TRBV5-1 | CASSSNRVSSPEQYF
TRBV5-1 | CASSSTVAQETQYF
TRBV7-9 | CASSLSRGNGYTF
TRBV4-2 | CASSQDLAGGLETQYF
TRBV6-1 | CASSEYAGARETQYF
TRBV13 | CASSDRDRYSYEQYF
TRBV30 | CAWQNRDRGQDTQYF
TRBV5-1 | CASSSTGTANTEAFF
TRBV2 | CASSYDRVAEAFF
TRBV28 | CASSWTDDSPLHF
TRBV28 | CASSRDRGPVQYF
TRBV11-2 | CASSLGGQGAADTQYF
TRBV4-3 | CASSQWRGETQYF
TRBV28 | CASSGDRYYEQYF
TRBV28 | CASTYMGKGSNEKLFF
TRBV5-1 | CASSLGLAGGTDTQYF
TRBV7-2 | CASSLMEGETQYF
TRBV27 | CASRGLAGGPYNEQFF
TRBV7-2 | CASSYERASDTQYF
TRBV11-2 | CASSFGTGVTYEQYF
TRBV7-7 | CASSLTRLETQYF
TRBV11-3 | CASSEGLAGGTNQETQYF
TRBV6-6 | CASSHRVYSPLHF
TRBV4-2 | CASSQDVTSGGGDTQYF
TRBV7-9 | CASSFRSYGYTF
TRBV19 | CASSMGQTFTEAFF
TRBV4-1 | CASSQTRQPQHF
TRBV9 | CASSDGTGGNQPQHF
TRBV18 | CASSPRQGSTEAFF
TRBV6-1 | CASRSLPDTPYGYTF